A selection of T cell receptor beta chains follows, all from one sample in a study of neoadjuvant anti-PD-1 for oral cavity cancer. Data came from immunoSEQ multiplex PCR; TCRdb stores just in-frame clones and leaves some out. The table lists 20,000 to 25,000 clones, 26% of them singletons. The sample consisted of tumor tissue, taken after nivolumab (anti-PD-1) treatment. These receptors were collected from a person aged 40 to 85 with oral cavity squamous cell carcinoma. CDR3s include the opening cysteine and the closing phenylalanine or tryptophan. Fields, in order: V gene, clone size, J gene, D gene, CDR3 protein, CDR3 DNA. D genes are given only for firm matches. Not every row has a clone size; where given, it reads once, few, many or a size class.

v_gene: TRBV6-5
abundance: few
j_gene: TRBJ2-2
d_gene: NA
CDR3aa: CASSYSGYSGELFF
CDR3nt: TGTGCCAGCAGTTACTCGGGGTACAGCGGGGAGCTGTTTTTT

v_gene: TRBV4-1
abundance: NA
j_gene: TRBJ1-5
d_gene: NA
CDR3aa: CASSPYEVDQPQHF
CDR3nt: TGCGCCAGCAGCCCCTACGAGGTAGATCAGCCCCAGCATTTT

v_gene: TRBV9
abundance: few
j_gene: TRBJ1-2
d_gene: NA
CDR3aa: CASSVDLEGGYTF
CDR3nt: TGTGCCAGCAGCGTAGATTTGGAGGGGGGCTACACCTTC

v_gene: TRBV9
abundance: NA
j_gene: TRBJ2-1
d_gene: NA
CDR3aa: CASSPSERLNEQFF
CDR3nt: TGTGCCAGCAGCCCCTCTGAGCGGTTGAATGAGCAGTTCTTC

v_gene: TRBV7-9
abundance: once
j_gene: TRBJ2-1
d_gene: TRBD2
CDR3aa: CASSWASGHYNEQFF
CDR3nt: TGTGCCAGCAGCTGGGCTAGCGGGCACTACAATGAGCAGTTCTTC

v_gene: TRBV29-1
abundance: NA
j_gene: TRBJ2-5
d_gene: NA
CDR3aa: CSVEDWNQETQYF
CDR3nt: TGCAGCGTTGAAGATTGGAACCAAGAGACCCAGTACTTC

v_gene: TRBV6-4
abundance: NA
j_gene: TRBJ2-2
d_gene: TRBD1
CDR3aa: CASSAAGGTGELFF
CDR3nt: TGTGCCAGCAGTGCCGCAGGGGGCACCGGGGAGCTGTTTTTT

v_gene: TRBV7-2
abundance: few
j_gene: TRBJ2-6
d_gene: NA
CDR3aa: CASSLSGSNVLTF
CDR3nt: TGTGCCAGCAGCTTATCCGGGTCCAACGTCCTGACTTTC

v_gene: TRBV5-1
abundance: NA
j_gene: TRBJ2-3
d_gene: NA
CDR3aa: CASSLGVGSGSDTQYF
CDR3nt: TGCGCCAGCAGCTTGGGAGTGGGCAGTGGCTCAGATACGCAGTATTTT

v_gene: TRBV2
abundance: NA
j_gene: TRBJ1-4
d_gene: TRBD1
CDR3aa: CASSKDGTGGNEKLFF
CDR3nt: TGTGCCAGCAGTAAAGATGGGACAGGGGGGAATGAAAAACTGTTTTTT

v_gene: TRBV15
abundance: NA
j_gene: TRBJ2-2
d_gene: NA
CDR3aa: CATSTAFTGELFF
CDR3nt: TGTGCCACCAGCACCGCTTTTACCGGGGAGCTGTTTTTT